This passage covers 10 T cell receptor beta chains from one sample sequenced in a study of CD8+CD57+ T cells in acquired aplastic anemia. Genomic DNA, serving as template, underwent TCR beta VDJ and CDR3 profiling. In TCRdb, the reads were re-called with MiXCR into one record per CDR3 protein. The profile shows under 200,000 distinct CDR3 sequences, around 48% of them singletons. Those patients picked for sequencing had displayed CD8+CD57+ cell expansion on flow cytometry. The sequenced sample consisted of sorted CD4+, CD8+, or CD8+CD57+ T cells (not recorded which) from PBMCs. The receptors derive from a human donor with aplastic anemia.

This chain connects TRBV2 to TRBJ1-6; D gene uncertain. The CDR3 consists of 10 residues. V lost 6 bases to trimming and J lost 16 bases, with 10 bases between them. Germline V lookup: CDR1 SNHLY, CDR2 FYNNEI. The CDR3 DNA reads TGTGCCAGCAGAACCGACCGTCTCCACTTT. Protein: CASRTDRLHF.

Details on this clonotype: A much larger clonotype is one base distant, so this may be a read error. The genes are TRBV5-1 and TRBJ2-1; a possible D gene is TRBD2 (5 bases). This CDR3 has 13 residues. Germline CDR1 is SGHRS and CDR2 is YFSETQ. Trimming stripped 7 bases from V and 9 bases from J, with 17 bases between. The CDR3 is CASSSPGSGEQFF. The CDR3 nucleotides are TGCGCCAGCTCTTCCCCTGGGAGTGGTGAGCAGTTCTTC.

The rearrangement joins TRBV24-1 to TRBJ1-2; the match to TRBD1 covers 7 bases. Germline loops: CDR1 KGHDR, CDR2 SFDVKD. CDR3 length: 14 residues. V gave up 3 bases and J gave up 3 bases; unmatched junction bases: 3. DNA for the CDR3: TGTGCCACCAGTGATCCCACAGGGGACTATGGCTACACCTTC. It is translated as CATSDPTGDYGYTF.

This clonotype has more than one count but fewer than ten. The chain couples TRBV3-1 to TRBJ1-4; no firm D call. CDR1 is LGHDT and CDR2 is YNNKEL in the germline V gene (reference sequence). Trimming took 4 bases from V and 4 from J, leaving 22 bases between them. This CDR3 comprises 18 residues. The DNA for the CDR3 is TGTGCCAGCAGCCTGCGCGGACGCGGTCTTTTTAGTAATGAAAAACTGTTTTTT. It specifies CASSLRGRGLFSNEKLFF.

This clonotype was recorded at least ten times. The gene calls are TRBV5-1 and TRBJ2-7, with D perhaps matching TRBD1 (7 bases). This CDR3 has 13 residues. Between the trimmed V and J ends, which lost 6 bases and 5 bases, there was a span of 15 bases. In germline, CDR1 is SGHRS, CDR2 YFSETQ. The CDR3, as DNA: TGCGCCAGCAAGGAGGGGGCCCAGAACGAGCAGTACTTC. As protein: CASKEGAQNEQYF.

The CDR3 nucleotides are TGTGCCACCAGTGGACAGGGTTTAGGTGAGCAGTTCTTC. Translation: CATSGQGLGEQFF. The J gene is TRBJ2-1, the V gene TRBV24-1, with 7 nucleotides matching TRBD1. Germline trimming cut 5 bases from V and 9 bases from J; bases unmatched to any gene: 6. Germline assignment: CDR1 KGHDR and CDR2 SFDVKD. The CDR3 has 13 amino acids.

This clonotype came up many times. The rearrangement joins TRBV19 to TRBJ2-2; 7 bases line up with TRBD2. After removal of 4 bases from V and 4 bases from J, the junction contained 3 bases not matched to a gene. The CDR3 totals 14 residues. Germline V gene data show CDR1 as LNHDA and CDR2 as SQIVND (reference sequence). CDR3 DNA sequence: TGTGCCAGTAGTAGGACTAGTCTCACCGGGGAGCTGTTTTTT. Protein product: CASSRTSLTGELFF.

The chain couples TRBV5-1 to TRBJ2-7, with 7 bases aligning to TRBD1. After removal of 5 bases from V and 2 bases from J, the junction contained 4 bases not matched to a gene. CDR3 size: 13 residues. Germline V lookup: CDR1 SGHRS, CDR2 YFSETQ. The CDR3 DNA sequence: TGCGCCAGCAGTTACGACAGGGCCTACGAGCAGTACTTC. Protein: CASSYDRAYEQYF. Based on the CDR3 plus reference TRBV5-1 and TRBJ2-7, the full variable domain is KAGVTQTPRYLIKTRGQQVTLSCSPISGHRSVSWYQQTPGQGLQFLFEYFSETQRNKGNFPGRFSGRQFSNSRSEMNVSTLELGDSALYLCASSYDRAYEQYFGPGTRLTVT.

This chain uses TRBV2 with TRBJ2-5, with TRBD2 matching over 8 bases. Germline CDR1 and CDR2: SNHLY and FYNNEI. There are 12 residues in the CDR3. Trimming took 11 bases from V and 1 from J; bases not matched to a gene: 3. The CDR3 bases are TGTGCCGGGCGGGGGGCCCAAGAGACCCAGTACTTC. Amino acid sequence: CAGRGAQETQYF.

This clonotype was counted only a few times. This rearrangement joins TRBV3-1 to TRBJ1-5; no clear D gene. With 5 bases removed from V and 6 bases from J, the gap between germline ends came to 11 bases. The CDR3 consists of 13 residues. Germline V gene data show CDR1 as LGHDT and CDR2 as YNNKEL (reference sequence). As DNA, the CDR3 is TGTGCCAGCAGCGCCTCTATGCGTCAGCCCCAGCATTTT. Amino acid sequence: CASSASMRQPQHF.